The 18 T cell receptor beta chains below were found in one sample sequenced in a study of graft-versus-host responses after intestinal transplantation. The method was immunoSEQ multiplex PCR; TCRdb's version includes in-frame clones alone and lacks a portion of them. Among 80,000 or so clones listed, approximately 90% were seen once. The material sequenced was PBMCs, taken 98 days after intestinal transplantation. The receptors were gathered from a human patient who received an intestinal transplant, so some T cells may come from the graft donor.

The chain employs TRBV27 and TRBJ2-3; 7 bases are a match to TRBD2. The CDR3 has 16 residues. V shed 0 bases, J shed 3 bases, and the junction held 6 bases outside the gene matches. CDR1 and CDR2 from the germline V gene are MNHEY and SMNVEV (reference sequence). CDR3 bases: TGTGCCAGCAGTTTATCGACCCCCGGGGGGACAGATACGCAGTATTTT. It yields the protein CASSLSTPGGTDTQYF.

V and J are TRBV27 and TRBJ1-1; D perhaps matches TRBD1 (6 bases). The V end lost 8 bases, the J end lost 1 base, and 26 bases lay between the germline ends. CDR3 size: 18 residues. The germline V gene has CDR1 MNHEY and CDR2 SMNVEV (reference sequence). In nucleotides, the CDR3 is TGTGCCAGCGGGAAGGAAGTTAGGGGGGATATGAGGAACACTGAAGCTTTCTTT. Amino acids: CASGKEVRGDMRNTEAFF.

The chain uses TRBV29-1 and TRBJ2-4, with TRBD2 as a possible D gene (6 bases). CDR3 length: 14 amino acids. Germline CDR1 and CDR2: SQVTM and ANQGSEA. Between the trimmed V and J ends, which lost 4 bases and 3 bases, there was a span of 13 bases. The DNA for the CDR3 is TGCAGCGTTGCCCGCCCGGGGGACAAAAACATTCAGTACTTC. It yields the protein CSVARPGDKNIQYF.

J is TRBJ1-6 and V is TRBV18, with D perhaps TRBD1 (6 bases). CDR1 KGHSH and CDR2 LQKENI come from the germline V gene. The CDR3 loop spans 16 amino acids. Deletions cut 1 base from V and 3 bases from J, with 10 bases between. This CDR3 reads CASSPRKGGYNSPLHF. The CDR3 DNA follows: TGTGCCAGCTCACCACGCAAGGGGGGCTATAATTCACCCCTCCACTTT. Full variable domain (remainder filled in from reference TRBV18 and TRBJ1-6): NAGVMQNPRHLVRRRGQEARLRCSPMKGHSHVYWYRQLPEEGLKFMVYLQKENIIDESGMPKERFSAEFPKEGPSILRIQQVVRGDSAAYFCASSPRKGGYNSPLHFGNGTRLTVT.

The chain is built from TRBV7-6 and TRBJ2-3; perhaps TRBD2 as D (5 bases). V was trimmed by 1 base and J by 3 bases, leaving 11 bases between them. The CDR3 sequence is 15 residues long. The germline gives CDR1 SGHVS, CDR2 FNYEAQ. The CDR3 loop reads CASSLVAFRTDTQYF. CDR3 DNA sequence: TGTGCCAGCAGCTTAGTAGCGTTTAGGACAGATACGCAGTATTTT.

In DNA form, the CDR3 reads TGTGCCAGCAGCCAGGGGGGGTCTAGCGAGCAGTACTTC. Translated: CASSQGGSSEQYF. The V gene is TRBV28, the J gene TRBJ2-7, with D perhaps TRBD1 or TRBD2 (7 bases each). The CDR3 is made up of 13 amino acids. Trimming removed 6 bases from V and 6 bases from J, with 15 bases in between. Germline V CDR1 and CDR2: MDHEN, SYDVKM.

V usage is TRBV20-1 and J usage is TRBJ2-7; no definite D call. Germline CDR1 is DFQATT and CDR2 is SNEGSKA (reference sequence). V lost 1 base and J lost 9, with 10 bases in between. This CDR3 is 11 amino acids long. CDR3 protein: CSARGRDGQYF. DNA of the CDR3: TGCAGTGCTAGAGGTAGGGATGGGCAGTACTTC.

This chain joins TRBV5-4 and TRBJ2-5, with a weak D call TRBD2 (6 bases). Germline CDR1 and CDR2: SGHNT and YYREEE (reference sequence). The CDR3 contains 14 residues. Trimming took 3 bases from V and 7 from J, leaving 16 bases between them. The CDR3 sequence is CASSSLGRGGTQYF. The CDR3 bases are TGTGCCAGCAGCTCCCTTGGAAGGGGAGGGACCCAGTACTTC.

In DNA form, the CDR3 reads TGTGCCAGCAGTTACCTGGGGGTAGGCTACGAGCAGTACTTC. Translation: CASSYLGVGYEQYF. J is TRBJ2-7 and V is TRBV6-5; D is possibly TRBD1 or TRBD2 (5 bases each). The V and J ends lost 2 bases and 3 bases respectively, with 11 bases between them. The germline V gene encodes CDR1 MNHEY and CDR2 SVGAGI. This CDR3 region has 14 residues.

The J gene is TRBJ2-7, the V gene TRBV7-9, with TRBD2 matching over 12 bases. The trim removed 1 base at V and 6 bases at J, leaving 1 base unmatched. CDR1 and CDR2 (germline): SEHNR, FQNEAQ (reference sequence). There are 14 residues in the CDR3. CDR3 nucleotides: TGTGCCAGCAGCTTAGGGACTAGCGGGACCGAGCAGTACTTC. Protein sequence: CASSLGTSGTEQYF.

The chain employs TRBV29-1 and TRBJ2-7; D is ambiguous. V lost 6 bases and J 2 bases, leaving 8 bases between the germline ends. There are 11 residues in the CDR3. Germline CDR1 SQVTM, CDR2 ANQGSEA. The CDR3 loop reads CSVPGPYEQYF. CDR3 nucleotide sequence: TGCAGCGTCCCGGGCCCCTACGAGCAGTACTTC.

This rearrangement joins TRBV6-5 to TRBJ2-2; D is possibly TRBD1 (6 bases). The CDR3 is 14 amino acids. Between the trimmed V and J ends, which lost 5 bases and 4 bases, there was a span of 11 bases. Germline values: CDR1 MNHEY, CDR2 SVGAGI. The DNA for the CDR3 is TGTGCCAGCAGTGAACGGACAGTCACCGGGGAGCTGTTTTTT. Translation: CASSERTVTGELFF.

The chain recombines TRBV2 with TRBJ2-3; no firm D call. V gave up 1 base and J gave up 1 base, with 0 bases separating them. The CDR3 has 12 amino acids. CDR1 SNHLY and CDR2 FYNNEI come from the germline V gene. As DNA, the CDR3 is TGTGCCAGCAGTGAAGGCACAGATACGCAGTATTTT. It encodes CASSEGTDTQYF.

The chain employs TRBV6-6 and TRBJ2-7; 9 bases fit TRBD1. The V gene's germline CDR1 is MNHNY and CDR2 SVGAGI (reference sequence). After removal of 2 bases from V and 3 bases from J, the junction contained 5 bases not matched to a gene. The CDR3 has 15 residues. The CDR3 nucleotides read TGTGCCAGCAGTTACGCCGGGACAGGGATCTACGAGCAGTACTTC. It is translated as CASSYAGTGIYEQYF.

The V gene is TRBV2, the J gene TRBJ1-4, with D possibly matching TRBD1 (6 bases). CDR1 is SNHLY and CDR2 is FYNNEI in the germline V gene. V was pared by 5 bases and J by 1 base, with 14 bases between. CDR3 length equals 16 residues. In DNA form, the CDR3 reads TGTGCCAGCAGTAGAGGGACACAAGGAACTAATGAAAAACTGTTTTTT. Protein sequence: CASSRGTQGTNEKLFF.

The chain couples TRBV12-2 to TRBJ2-2; the tabulated D call, TRBD2, remains unverified against the DNA. TRBV12-2 is an annotated pseudogene. The CDR3 contains 11 residues. As DNA, the CDR3 is TGTGCAAGTCGCTGGAGCGGGGAGCTGTTTTTT. Translation gives CASRWSGELFF.

V gene TRBV19 combines with J gene TRBJ2-1; D could derive from TRBD1 or TRBD2 (6 bases each). Between the trimmed V and J ends, which lost 5 bases and 6 bases, there was a span of 17 bases. CDR3 length: 15 residues. Germline CDR1 reads LNHDA; CDR2 reads SQIVND (reference sequence). The CDR3 DNA reads as TGTGCCAGTAGTGTACAGGGACTGGCAGGCAATGAGCAGTTCTTC. Amino acid sequence: CASSVQGLAGNEQFF.

The J gene is TRBJ2-2, the V gene TRBV6-5, with 13 bases matching TRBD2. Per the germline V gene, CDR1 is MNHEY and CDR2 is SVGAGI. This CDR3 has 15 amino acids. V lost 10 bases and J lost 0; bases outside the gene matches: 2. CDR3: CATGLAGTNTGELFF. The CDR3 DNA is TGTGCCACGGGACTAGCGGGAACGAACACCGGGGAGCTGTTTTTT.